This T cell receptor beta chain was found in a study of T-cell memory formation after mild COVID-19. Study-wide context: Largely, the TCR clusters proved donor specific.

Note on this clonotype: Its antigen is as yet unknown.

The CDR3 length is 13 residues. V lost 7 bases and J 4 bases, leaving 13 bases between the germline ends. TCRdb ran MiXCR on the 5' RACE reads and lists one entry per CDR3 protein. The sample has about half a million distinct CDR3 sequences, about 18% seen once. Study-wide points: From day 15 to 85, contracting clones were balanced between CD4 and CD8, whereas later expanders leaned toward CD4+. Mainly CM and EM harbored the contracting CD4+ clones; mainly EMRA harbored the CD8+ ones.

This clonotype originated in an adult woman who had mild COVID-19 (a few samples of this study predate the infection). Cell type and time point are not known. The sequencing input was PBMCs or a T cell subset sorted from them (not recorded which). The chain links TRBV12-3 or TRBV12-4 to TRBJ2-5; tentative D call: TRBD1 (6 bases). The CDR3 is CASKTGILETQYF. Here the CDR3 DNA reads TGTGCCAGCAAAACAGGGATTCTAGAGACCCAGTACTTC.